This T cell receptor beta chain was captured by sequencing in a study of beta chain features in type 1 diabetes. Study-wide background: The study found patients and healthy donors alike in age, gender and cell yields. Findings and caveats of the study: Patients and controls would share equally any PCR tilt toward shorter templates.

This clone showed up just a few times. What it recognizes is unknown. The isolated RNA, all of it, was reverse transcribed, so expressed TCRB transcripts were what got sequenced. Assay: immunoSEQ multiplex PCR; the TCRdb copy retains only in-frame clones and omits some. This table has roughly 240,000 clones, 14% appearing once. Blood was drawn once from each donor into heparinised tubes. The draws averaged about 120 mL. Germline lookup yields CDR1 SGHRS and CDR2 YFSETQ. J lost 9 bases, V lost 0 bases, and 8 bases had no gene match. This CDR3 comprises 17 residues. The sample taken for sequencing was naive CD4+ T cells from blood. The receptor was isolated from a woman aged 40 to 50 in good health. V gene TRBV5-1 combines with J gene TRBJ2-1; the match to TRBD2 covers 14 bases. CDR3 sequence: CASSLGRLAGGLGEQFF. The CDR3 DNA reads as TGCGCCAGCAGCTTGGGGCGACTAGCGGGGGGGCTGGGTGAGCAGTTCTTC.